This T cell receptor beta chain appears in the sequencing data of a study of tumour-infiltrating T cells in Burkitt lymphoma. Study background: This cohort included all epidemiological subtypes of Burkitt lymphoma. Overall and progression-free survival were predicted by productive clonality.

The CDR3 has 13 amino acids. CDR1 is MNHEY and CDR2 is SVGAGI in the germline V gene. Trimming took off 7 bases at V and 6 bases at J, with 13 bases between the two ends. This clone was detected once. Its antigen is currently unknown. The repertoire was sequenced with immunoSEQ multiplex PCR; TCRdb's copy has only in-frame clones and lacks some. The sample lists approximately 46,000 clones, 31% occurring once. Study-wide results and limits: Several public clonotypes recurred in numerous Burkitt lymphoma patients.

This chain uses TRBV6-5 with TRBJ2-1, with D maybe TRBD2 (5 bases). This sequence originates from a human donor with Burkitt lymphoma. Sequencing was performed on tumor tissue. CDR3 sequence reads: CASISPLANEQFF. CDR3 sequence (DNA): TGTGCCAGCATCTCACCTCTAGCCAATGAGCAGTTCTTC.